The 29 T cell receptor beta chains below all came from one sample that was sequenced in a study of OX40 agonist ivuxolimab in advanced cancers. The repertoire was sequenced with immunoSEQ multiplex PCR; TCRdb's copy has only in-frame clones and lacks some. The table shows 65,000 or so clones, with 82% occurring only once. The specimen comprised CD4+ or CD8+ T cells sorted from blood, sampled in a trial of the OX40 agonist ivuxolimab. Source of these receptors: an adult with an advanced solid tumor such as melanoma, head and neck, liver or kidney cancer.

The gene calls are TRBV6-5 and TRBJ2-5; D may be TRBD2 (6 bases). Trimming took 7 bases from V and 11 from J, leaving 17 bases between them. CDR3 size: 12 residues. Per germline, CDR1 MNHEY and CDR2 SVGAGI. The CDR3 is CASTSNGGEQYF. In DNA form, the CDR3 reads TGTGCCAGCACCTCTAACGGAGGGGAGCAGTACTTC.

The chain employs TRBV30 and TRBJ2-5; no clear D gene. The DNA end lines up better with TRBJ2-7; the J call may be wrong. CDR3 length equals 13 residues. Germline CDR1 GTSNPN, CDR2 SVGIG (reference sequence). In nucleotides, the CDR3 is TGTGCCTGGACTCCGGCAGGCTCCTACGAGCAGTACTTC. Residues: CAWTPAGSYEQYF.

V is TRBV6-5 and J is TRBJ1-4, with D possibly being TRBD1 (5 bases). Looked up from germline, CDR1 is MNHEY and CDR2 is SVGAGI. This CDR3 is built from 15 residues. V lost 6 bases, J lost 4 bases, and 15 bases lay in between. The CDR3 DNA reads TGTGCCAGCAGCTCCACCCAGGGATTTAATGAAAAACTGTTTTTT. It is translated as CASSSTQGFNEKLFF.

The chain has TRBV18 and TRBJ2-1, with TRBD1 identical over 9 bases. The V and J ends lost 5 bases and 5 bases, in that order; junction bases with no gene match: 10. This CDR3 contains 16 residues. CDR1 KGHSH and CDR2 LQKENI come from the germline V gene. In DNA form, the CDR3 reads TGTGCCAGCTCAACTTCCGGGACAGGGAGGGACAATGAGCAGTTCTTC. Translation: CASSTSGTGRDNEQFF. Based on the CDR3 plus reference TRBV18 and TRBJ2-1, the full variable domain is NAGVMQNPRHLVRRRGQEARLRCSPMKGHSHVYWYRQLPEEGLKFMVYLQKENIIDESGMPKERFSAEFPKEGPSILRIQQVVRGDSAAYFCASSTSGTGRDNEQFFGPGTRLTVL.

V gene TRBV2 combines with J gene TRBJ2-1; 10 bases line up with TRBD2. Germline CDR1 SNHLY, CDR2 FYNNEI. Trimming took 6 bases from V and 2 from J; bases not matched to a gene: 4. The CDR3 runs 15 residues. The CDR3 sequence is CASRQSGGAYNEQFF. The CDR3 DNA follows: TGTGCCAGCAGACAAAGCGGGGGGGCCTACAATGAGCAGTTCTTC.

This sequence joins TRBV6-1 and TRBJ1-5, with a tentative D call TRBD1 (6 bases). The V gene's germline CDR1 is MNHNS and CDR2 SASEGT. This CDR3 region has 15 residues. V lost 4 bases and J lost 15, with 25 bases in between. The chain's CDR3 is CASSADISGEGHRHF. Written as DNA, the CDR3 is TGTGCCAGCAGTGCGGACATTTCAGGGGAAGGGCACCGGCATTTT.

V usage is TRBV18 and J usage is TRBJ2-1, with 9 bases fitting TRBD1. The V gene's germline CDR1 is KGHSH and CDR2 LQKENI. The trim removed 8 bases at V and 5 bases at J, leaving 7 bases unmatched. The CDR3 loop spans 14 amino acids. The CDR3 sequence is CASTKQGADNEQFF. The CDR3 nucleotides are TGTGCCAGCACAAAACAGGGGGCGGACAATGAGCAGTTCTTC.

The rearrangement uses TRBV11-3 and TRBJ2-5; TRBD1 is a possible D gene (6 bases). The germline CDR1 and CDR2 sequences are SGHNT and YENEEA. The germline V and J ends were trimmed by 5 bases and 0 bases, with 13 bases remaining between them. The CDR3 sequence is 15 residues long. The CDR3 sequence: CASSRGGINQETQYF. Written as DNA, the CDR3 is TGTGCCAGCAGCCGAGGGGGTATAAACCAAGAGACCCAGTACTTC.

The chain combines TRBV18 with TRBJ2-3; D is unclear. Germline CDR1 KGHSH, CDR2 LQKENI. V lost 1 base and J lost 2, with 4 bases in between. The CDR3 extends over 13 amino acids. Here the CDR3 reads CASSPRFTDTQYF. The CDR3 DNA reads TGTGCCAGCTCACCACGGTTCACAGATACGCAGTATTTT.

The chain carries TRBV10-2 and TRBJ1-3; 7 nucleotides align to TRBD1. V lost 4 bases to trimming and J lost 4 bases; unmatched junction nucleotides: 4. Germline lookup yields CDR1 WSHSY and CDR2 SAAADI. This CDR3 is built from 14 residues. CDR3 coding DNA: TGCGCCAGCAGTGTACAGGGGAAGGGAAACACCATATATTTT. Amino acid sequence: CASSVQGKGNTIYF.

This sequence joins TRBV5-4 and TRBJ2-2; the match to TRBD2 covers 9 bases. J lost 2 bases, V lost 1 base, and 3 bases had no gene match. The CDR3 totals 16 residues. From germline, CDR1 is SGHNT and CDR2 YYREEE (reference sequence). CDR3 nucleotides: TGTGCCAGCAGCTTGTCTAGCGGGATAAACACCGGGGAGCTGTTTTTT. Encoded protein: CASSLSSGINTGELFF.

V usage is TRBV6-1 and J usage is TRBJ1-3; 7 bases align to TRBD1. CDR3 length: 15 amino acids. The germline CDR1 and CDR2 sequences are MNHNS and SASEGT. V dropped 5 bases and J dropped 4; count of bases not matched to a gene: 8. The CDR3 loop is CASSQQGTVGNTIYF. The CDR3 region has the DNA TGTGCCAGCAGTCAGCAAGGGACAGTGGGAAACACCATATATTTT.

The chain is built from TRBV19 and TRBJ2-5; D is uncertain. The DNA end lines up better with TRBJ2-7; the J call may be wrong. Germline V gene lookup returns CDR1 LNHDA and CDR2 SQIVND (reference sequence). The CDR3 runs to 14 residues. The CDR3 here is CASSMGANSYEQYF. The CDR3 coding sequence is TGTGCCAGTAGTATGGGCGCAAACTCCTACGAGCAGTACTTC.

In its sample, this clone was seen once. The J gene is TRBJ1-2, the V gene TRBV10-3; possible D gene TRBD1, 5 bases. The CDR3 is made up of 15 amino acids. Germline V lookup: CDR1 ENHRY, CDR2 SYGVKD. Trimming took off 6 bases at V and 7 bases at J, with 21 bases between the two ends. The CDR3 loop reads CAIREPRGGDFGYTF. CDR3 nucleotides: TGTGCCATCAGGGAGCCTCGTGGGGGGGATTTTGGCTACACCTTC.

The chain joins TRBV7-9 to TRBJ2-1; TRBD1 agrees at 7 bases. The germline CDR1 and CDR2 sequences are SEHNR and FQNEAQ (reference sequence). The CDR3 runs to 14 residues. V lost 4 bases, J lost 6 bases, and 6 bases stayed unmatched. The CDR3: CASSSRTGANEQFF. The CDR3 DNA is TGTGCCAGCAGCTCCAGGACAGGAGCCAATGAGCAGTTCTTC.

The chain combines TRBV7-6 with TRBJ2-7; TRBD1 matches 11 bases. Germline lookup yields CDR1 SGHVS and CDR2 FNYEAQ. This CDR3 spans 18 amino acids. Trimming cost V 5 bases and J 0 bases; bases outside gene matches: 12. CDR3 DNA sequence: TGTGCCAGCAGCCCAGGGGGGACAGGGGGTACTTACTCCTACGAGCAGTACTTC. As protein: CASSPGGTGGTYSYEQYF. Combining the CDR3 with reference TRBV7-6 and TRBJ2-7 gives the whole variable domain GAGVSQSPRYKVTKRGQDVALRCDPISGHVSLYWYRQALGQGPEFLTYFNYEAQQDKSGLPNDRFSAERPEGSISTLTIQRTEQRDSAMYRCASSPGGTGGTYSYEQYFGPGTRLTVT.

CDR3 sequence: CASSSLDRGRAEAFF. The CDR3 coding sequence is TGTGCCAGCAGTTCCCTTGACAGGGGAAGGGCTGAAGCTTTCTTT. The J gene is TRBJ1-1, the V gene TRBV6-5, with 8 bases identical to TRBD1. V lost 4 bases to trimming and J lost 6 bases; unmatched junction nucleotides: 10. The germline V gene encodes CDR1 MNHEY and CDR2 SVGAGI. This CDR3 comprises 15 residues.

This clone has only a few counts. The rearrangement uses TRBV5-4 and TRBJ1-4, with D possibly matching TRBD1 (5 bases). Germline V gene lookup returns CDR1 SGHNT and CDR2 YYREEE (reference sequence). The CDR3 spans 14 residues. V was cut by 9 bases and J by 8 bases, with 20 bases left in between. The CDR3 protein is CATAPQGPGEKLFF. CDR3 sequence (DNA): TGTGCCACCGCACCCCAGGGTCCAGGAGAAAAACTGTTTTTT.

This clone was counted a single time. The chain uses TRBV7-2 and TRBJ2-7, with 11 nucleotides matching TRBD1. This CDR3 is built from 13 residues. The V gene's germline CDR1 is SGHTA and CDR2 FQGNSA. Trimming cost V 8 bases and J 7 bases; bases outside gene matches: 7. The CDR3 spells CASRGQGAGEQYF. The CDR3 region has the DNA TGTGCCAGCCGAGGACAGGGGGCGGGGGAGCAGTACTTC. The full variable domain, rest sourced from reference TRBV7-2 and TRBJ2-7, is GAGVSQSPSNKVTEKGKDVELRCDPISGHTALYWYRQSLGQGLEFLIYFQGNSAPDKSGLPSDRFSAERTGGSVSTLTIQRTQQEDSAVYLCASRGQGAGEQYFGPGTRLTVT.

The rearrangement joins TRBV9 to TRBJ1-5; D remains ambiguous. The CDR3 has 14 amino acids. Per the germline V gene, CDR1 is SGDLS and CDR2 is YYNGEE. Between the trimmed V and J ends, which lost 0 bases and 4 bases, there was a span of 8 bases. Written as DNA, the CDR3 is TGTGCCAGCAGCGTAGGCCTTTTTAATCAGCCCCAGCATTTT. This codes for CASSVGLFNQPQHF.

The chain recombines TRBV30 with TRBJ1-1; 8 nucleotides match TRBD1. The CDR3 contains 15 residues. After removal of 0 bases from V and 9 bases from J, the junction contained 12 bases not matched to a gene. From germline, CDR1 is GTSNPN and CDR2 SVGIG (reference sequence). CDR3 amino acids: CAWSVPGTGVFKAFF. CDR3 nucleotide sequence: TGTGCCTGGAGTGTACCTGGGACAGGTGTATTTAAAGCTTTCTTT.

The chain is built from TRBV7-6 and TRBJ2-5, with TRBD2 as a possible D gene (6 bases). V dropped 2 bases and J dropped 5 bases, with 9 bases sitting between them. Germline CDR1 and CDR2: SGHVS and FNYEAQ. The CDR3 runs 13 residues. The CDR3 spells CASSLSRGETQYF. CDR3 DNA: TGTGCCAGCAGCTTAAGTCGGGGGGAGACCCAGTACTTC. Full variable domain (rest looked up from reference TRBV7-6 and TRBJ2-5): GAGVSQSPRYKVTKRGQDVALRCDPISGHVSLYWYRQALGQGPEFLTYFNYEAQQDKSGLPNDRFSAERPEGSISTLTIQRTEQRDSAMYRCASSLSRGETQYFGPGTRLLVL.

The CDR3 nucleotides read TGCAGCGTTGTTGGAGGGGCAGGCACCTTC. Translating it yields CSVVGGAGTF. The J gene is TRBJ1-2, the V gene TRBV29-1, with D possibly matching TRBD1 (5 bases). The CDR3 is made up of 10 amino acids. Germline CDR1 and CDR2: SQVTM and ANQGSEA. V was clipped by 4 bases and J by 13 bases, with 13 bases between them.

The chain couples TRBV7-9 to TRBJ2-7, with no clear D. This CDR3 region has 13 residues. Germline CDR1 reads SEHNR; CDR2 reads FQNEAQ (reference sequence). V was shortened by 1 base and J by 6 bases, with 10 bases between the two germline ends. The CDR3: CASSLGNGREQYF. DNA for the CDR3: TGTGCCAGCAGCTTAGGGAACGGGCGCGAGCAGTACTTC.

This chain's CDR3 is CASSLVSVNTEAFF. DNA of the CDR3: TGTGCCAGCAGCTTAGTATCAGTCAACACTGAAGCTTTCTTT. This chain uses TRBV7-9 with TRBJ1-1; no reliable D call. Germline V gene data show CDR1 as SEHNR and CDR2 as FQNEAQ (reference sequence). The V and J ends lost 1 base and 2 bases respectively, with 8 bases between them. The length of the CDR3 is 14 residues. The variable domain in full, completed from reference TRBV7-9 and TRBJ1-1, reads DTGVSQNPRHKITKRGQNVTFRCDPISEHNRLYWYRQTLGQGPEFLTYFQNEAQLEKSRLLSDRFSAERPKGSFSTLEIQRTEQGDSAMYLCASSLVSVNTEAFFGQGTRLTVV.

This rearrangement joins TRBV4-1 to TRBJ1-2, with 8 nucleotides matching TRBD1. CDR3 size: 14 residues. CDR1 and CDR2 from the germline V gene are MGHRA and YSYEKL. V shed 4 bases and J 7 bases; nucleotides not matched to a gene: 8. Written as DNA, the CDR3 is TGCGCCAGCAGCCCCATCGGACAGGGTTTTGGCTACACCTTC. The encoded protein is CASSPIGQGFGYTF.

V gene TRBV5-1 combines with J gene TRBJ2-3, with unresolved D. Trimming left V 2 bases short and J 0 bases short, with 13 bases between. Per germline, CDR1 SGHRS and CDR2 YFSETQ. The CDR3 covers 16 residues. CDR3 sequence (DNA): TGCGCCAGCAGCTTACCTACAGCAACTAGCACAGATACGCAGTATTTT. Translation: CASSLPTATSTDTQYF.

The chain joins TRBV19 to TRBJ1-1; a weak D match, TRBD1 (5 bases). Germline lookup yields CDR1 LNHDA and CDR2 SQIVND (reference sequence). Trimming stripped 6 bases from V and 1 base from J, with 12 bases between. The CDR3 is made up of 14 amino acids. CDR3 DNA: TGTGCCAGTAGGGGACCACGGGAGAACACTGAAGCTTTCTTT. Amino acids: CASRGPRENTEAFF.

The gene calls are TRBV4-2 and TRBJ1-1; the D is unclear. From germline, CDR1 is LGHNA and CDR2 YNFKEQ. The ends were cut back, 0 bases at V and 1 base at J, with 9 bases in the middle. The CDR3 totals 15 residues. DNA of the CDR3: TGTGCCAGCAGCCAAGATTTGGGAAGGAACACTGAAGCTTTCTTT. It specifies CASSQDLGRNTEAFF.